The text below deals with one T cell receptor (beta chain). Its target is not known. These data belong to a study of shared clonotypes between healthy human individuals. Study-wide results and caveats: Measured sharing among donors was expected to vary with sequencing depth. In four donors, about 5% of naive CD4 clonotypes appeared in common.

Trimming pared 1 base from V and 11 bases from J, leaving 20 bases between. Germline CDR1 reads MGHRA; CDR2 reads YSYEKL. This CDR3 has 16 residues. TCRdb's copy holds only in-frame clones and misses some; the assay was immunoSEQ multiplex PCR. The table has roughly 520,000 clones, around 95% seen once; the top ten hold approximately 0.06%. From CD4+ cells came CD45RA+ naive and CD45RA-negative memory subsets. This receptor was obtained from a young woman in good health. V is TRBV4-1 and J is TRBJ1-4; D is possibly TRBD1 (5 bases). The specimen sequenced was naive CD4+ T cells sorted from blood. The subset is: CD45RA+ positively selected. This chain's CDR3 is CASSQGGSPQPRKLFF. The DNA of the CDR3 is TGCGCCAGCAGCCAAGGGGGGTCCCCTCAACCCAGGAAACTGTTTTTT.